Reported below is one TCR beta chain. The data stem from a study of identical twins. TCRdb analysed the 5' RACE reads with MiXCR anew, one entry per CDR3 protein. Of around 480,000 distinct CDR3 sequences in the sample, approximately 15% were seen once. V gave up 4 bases and J gave up 3 bases; unmatched junction bases: 7. The CDR3 covers 17 residues. CDR1 and CDR2 (germline): SGDLS, YYNGEE. The sample was also reused in another study, on yellow fever vaccine responses in identical twins.

The sample consisted of CD4+ T cells sorted from blood. This receptor was obtained from a woman between 18 and 30 years old in good health. The gene calls are TRBV9 and TRBJ2-1; TRBD2 aligns across 13 bases. CDR3 DNA sequence: TGTGCCAGCAGCCCCAGGAGGACTAGCGGGAGCTACAATGAGCAGTTCTTC. This translates into CASSPRRTSGSYNEQFF.